This entry concerns a single TCR beta chain. Antigen: not known. The data were obtained in a study of cytomegalovirus exposure and HLA in healthy donors. Study results and caveats: Common viral pathogens (according to a later analysis) appeared linked to several of the most significant clusters.

The CDR3 covers 15 residues. Germline V lookup: CDR1 MNHNS, CDR2 SASEGT. V lost 6 bases and J lost 2; bases outside the gene matches: 4. Use of 60 Vbeta and 13 Jbeta primers characterized the PCR. TCRdb keeps only in-frame clones here, not all; method: immunoSEQ multiplex PCR. The sample records around 140,000 clones, around three quarters being singletons. Sequencing was done on a sample of PBMCs. This sequence originates from a woman in her 40s in good health and CMV-seropositive. This rearrangement joins TRBV6-1 to TRBJ2-7, with 13 bases fitting TRBD2. The CDR3 region is CASSVGLAGAYEQYF. DNA for the CDR3: TGTGCCAGCAGCGTCGGACTAGCGGGGGCCTACGAGCAGTACTTC.